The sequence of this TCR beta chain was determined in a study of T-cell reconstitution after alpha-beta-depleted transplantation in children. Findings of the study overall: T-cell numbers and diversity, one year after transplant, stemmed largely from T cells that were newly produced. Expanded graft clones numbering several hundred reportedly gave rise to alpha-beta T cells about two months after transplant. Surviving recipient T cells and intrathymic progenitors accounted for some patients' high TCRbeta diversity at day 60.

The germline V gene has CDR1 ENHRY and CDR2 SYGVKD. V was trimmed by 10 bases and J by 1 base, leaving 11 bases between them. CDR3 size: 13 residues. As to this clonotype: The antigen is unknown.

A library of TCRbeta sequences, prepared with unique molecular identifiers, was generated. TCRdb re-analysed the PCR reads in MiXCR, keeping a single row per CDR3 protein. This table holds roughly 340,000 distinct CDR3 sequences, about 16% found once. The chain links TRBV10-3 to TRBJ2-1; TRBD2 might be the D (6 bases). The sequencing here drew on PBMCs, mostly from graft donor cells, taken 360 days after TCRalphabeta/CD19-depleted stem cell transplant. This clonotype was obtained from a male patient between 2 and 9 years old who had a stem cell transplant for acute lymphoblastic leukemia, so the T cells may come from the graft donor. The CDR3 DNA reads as TGTGCCACACATAGCGGTTCCTACAATGAGCAGTTCTTC. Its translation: CATHSGSYNEQFF.